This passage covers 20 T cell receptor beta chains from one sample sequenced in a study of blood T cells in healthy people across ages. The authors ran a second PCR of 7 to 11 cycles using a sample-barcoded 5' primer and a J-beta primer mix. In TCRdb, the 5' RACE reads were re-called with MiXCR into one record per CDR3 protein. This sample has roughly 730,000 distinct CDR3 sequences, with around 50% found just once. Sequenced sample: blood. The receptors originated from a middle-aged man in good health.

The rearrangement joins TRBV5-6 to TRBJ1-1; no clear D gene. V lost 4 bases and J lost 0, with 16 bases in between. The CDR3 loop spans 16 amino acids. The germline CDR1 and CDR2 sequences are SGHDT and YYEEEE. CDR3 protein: CASSPHPADMNTEAFF. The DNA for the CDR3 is TGTGCCAGCAGCCCTCACCCCGCGGATATGAACACTGAAGCTTTCTTT.

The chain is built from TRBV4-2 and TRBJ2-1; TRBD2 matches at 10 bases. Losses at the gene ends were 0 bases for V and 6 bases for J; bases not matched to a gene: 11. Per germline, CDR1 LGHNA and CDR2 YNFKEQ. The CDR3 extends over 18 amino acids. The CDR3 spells CASSQDSGGSGGCNEQFF. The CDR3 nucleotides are TGTGCCAGCAGCCAAGATTCTGGGGGTAGCGGGGGGTGCAATGAGCAGTTCTTC.

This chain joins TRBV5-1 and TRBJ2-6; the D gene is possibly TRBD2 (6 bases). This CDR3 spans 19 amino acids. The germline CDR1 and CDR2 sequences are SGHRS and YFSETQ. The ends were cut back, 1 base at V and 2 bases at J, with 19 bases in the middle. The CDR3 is CASSLSRRLEGAGANVLTF. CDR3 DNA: TGCGCCAGCAGCTTGTCCCGAAGATTGGAGGGAGCTGGGGCCAACGTCCTGACTTTC.

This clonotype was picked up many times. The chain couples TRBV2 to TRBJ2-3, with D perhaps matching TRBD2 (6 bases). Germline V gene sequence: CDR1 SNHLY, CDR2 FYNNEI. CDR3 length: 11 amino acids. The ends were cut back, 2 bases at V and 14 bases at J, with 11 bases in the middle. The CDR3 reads CASSETWEAYF. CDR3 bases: TGTGCCAGCAGTGAAACTTGGGAGGCGTATTTT.

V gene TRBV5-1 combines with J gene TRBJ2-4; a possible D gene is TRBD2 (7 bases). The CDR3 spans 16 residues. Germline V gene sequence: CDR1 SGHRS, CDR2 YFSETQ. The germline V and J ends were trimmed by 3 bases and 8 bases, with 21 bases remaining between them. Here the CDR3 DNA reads TGCGCCAGCAGCTCGACCTCCGGGGGGCAGGCGGACATTCAGTACTTC. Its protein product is CASSSTSGGQADIQYF.

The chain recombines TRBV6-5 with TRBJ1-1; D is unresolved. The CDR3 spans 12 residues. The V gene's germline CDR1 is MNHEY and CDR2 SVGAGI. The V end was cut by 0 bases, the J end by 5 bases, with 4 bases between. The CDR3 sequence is CASSYSKTEAFF. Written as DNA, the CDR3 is TGTGCCAGCAGTTACTCGAAGACTGAAGCTTTCTTT.

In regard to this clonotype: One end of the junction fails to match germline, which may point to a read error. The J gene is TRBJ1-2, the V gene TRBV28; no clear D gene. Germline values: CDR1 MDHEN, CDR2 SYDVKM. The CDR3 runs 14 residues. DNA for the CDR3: TGTGCCGGCAGTTCTCGGATACCTAACTATGGCTACACCTTC. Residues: CAGSSRIPNYGYTF.

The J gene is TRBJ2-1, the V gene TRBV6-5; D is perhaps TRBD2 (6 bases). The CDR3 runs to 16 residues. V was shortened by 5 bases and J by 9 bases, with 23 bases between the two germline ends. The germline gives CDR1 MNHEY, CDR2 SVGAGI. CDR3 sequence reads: CASSTQPGRGSGEQFF. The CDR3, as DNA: TGTGCCAGCAGTACCCAGCCAGGTCGGGGGTCGGGTGAGCAGTTCTTC.

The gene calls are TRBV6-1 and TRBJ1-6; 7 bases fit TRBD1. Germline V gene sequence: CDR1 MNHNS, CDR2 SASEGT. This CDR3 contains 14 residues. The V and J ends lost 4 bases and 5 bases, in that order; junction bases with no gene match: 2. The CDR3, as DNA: TGTGCCAGCAGTGCTCAGGGGGATAATTCACCCCTCCACTTT. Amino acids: CASSAQGDNSPLHF.

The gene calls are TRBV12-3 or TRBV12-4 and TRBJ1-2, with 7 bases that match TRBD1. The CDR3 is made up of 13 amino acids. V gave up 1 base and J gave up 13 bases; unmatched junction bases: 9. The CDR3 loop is CASSLERGRIVTF. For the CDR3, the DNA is TGTGCCAGCAGTTTAGAGAGGGGGCGTATAGTCACCTTC.

The CDR3 sequence: CASSLEGTPYF. As DNA, the CDR3 is TGTGCCAGCAGCTTAGAGGGAACGCCGTACTTC. The chain employs TRBV11-1 and TRBJ2-7; D is undetermined. This CDR3 comprises 11 residues. Trimming pared 1 base from V and 12 bases from J, leaving 10 bases between. In germline, CDR1 is SGHAT, CDR2 FQDESV (reference sequence).

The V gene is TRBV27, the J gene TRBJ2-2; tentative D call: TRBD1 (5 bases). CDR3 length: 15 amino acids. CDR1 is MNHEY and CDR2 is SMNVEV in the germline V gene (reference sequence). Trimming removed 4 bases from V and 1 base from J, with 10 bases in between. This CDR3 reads CASSSTDRNTGELFF. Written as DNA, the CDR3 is TGTGCCAGCAGTTCCACCGACAGGAACACCGGGGAGCTGTTTTTT.

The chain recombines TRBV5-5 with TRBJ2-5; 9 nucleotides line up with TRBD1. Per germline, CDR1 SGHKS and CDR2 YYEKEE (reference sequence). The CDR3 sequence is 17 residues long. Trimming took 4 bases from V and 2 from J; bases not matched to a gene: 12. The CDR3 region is CASSNTMTGGRQETQYF. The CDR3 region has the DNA TGTGCCAGCAGCAATACTATGACAGGGGGGAGGCAAGAGACCCAGTACTTC. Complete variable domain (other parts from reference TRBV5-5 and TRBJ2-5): DAGVTQSPTHLIKTRGQQVTLRCSPISGHKSVSWYQQVLGQGPQFIFQYYEKEERGRGNFPDRFSARQFPNYSSELNVNALLLGDSALYLCASSNTMTGGRQETQYFGPGTRLLVL.

CDR3 loop: CASSQHRQGGEWAFF. In DNA form, the CDR3 reads TGTGCCAGCAGTCAACATCGACAGGGTGGGGAATGGGCTTTCTTT. The chain recombines TRBV28 with TRBJ1-1; 7 bases match TRBD1. Germline values: CDR1 MDHEN, CDR2 SYDVKM. The V and J ends lost 5 bases and 11 bases, in that order; junction bases with no gene match: 17. The CDR3 spans 15 residues.

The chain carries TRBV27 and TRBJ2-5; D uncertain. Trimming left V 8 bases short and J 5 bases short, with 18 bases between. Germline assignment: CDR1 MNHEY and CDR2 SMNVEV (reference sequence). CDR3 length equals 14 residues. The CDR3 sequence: CASGPGRSEETQYF. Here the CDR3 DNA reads TGTGCCAGCGGGCCCGGCCGGTCCGAGGAGACCCAGTACTTC.

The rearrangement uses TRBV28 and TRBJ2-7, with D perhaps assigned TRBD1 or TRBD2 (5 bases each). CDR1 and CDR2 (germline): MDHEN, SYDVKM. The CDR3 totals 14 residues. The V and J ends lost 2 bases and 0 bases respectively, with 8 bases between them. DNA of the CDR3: TGTGCCAGCAGTTTAACGGGACCCTCCTACGAGCAGTACTTC. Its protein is CASSLTGPSYEQYF. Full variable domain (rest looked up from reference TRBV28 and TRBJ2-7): DVKVTQSSRYLVKRTGEKVFLECVQDMDHENMFWYRQDPGLGLRLIYFSYDVKMKEKGDIPEGYSVSREKKERFSLILESASTNQTSMYLCASSLTGPSYEQYFGPGTRLTVT.

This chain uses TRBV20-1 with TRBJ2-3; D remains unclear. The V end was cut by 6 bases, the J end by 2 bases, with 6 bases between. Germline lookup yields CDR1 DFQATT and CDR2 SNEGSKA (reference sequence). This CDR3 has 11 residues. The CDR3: CSATNTDTQYF. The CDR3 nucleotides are TGCAGTGCCACAAACACAGATACGCAGTATTTT.

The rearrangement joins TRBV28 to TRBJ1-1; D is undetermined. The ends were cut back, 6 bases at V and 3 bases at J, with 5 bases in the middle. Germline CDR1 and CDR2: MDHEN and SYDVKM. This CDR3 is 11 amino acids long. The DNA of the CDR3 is TGTGCCAGCAGACTATACACTGAAGCTTTCTTT. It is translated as CASRLYTEAFF.

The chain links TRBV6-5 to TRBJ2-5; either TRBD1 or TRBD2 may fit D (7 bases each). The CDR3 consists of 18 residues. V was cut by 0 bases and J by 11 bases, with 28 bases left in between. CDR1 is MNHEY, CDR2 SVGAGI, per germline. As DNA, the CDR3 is TGTGCCAGCAGTTACTCGAGTTTGGGAGGGACAGAGTACAATGAGCAGTACTTC. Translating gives CASSYSSLGGTEYNEQYF.

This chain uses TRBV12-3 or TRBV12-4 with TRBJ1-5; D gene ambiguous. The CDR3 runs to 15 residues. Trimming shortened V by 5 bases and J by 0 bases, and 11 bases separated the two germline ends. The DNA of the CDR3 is TGTGCCAGCAGTGAGGACGGAATTAGCAATCAGCCCCAGCATTTT. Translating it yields CASSEDGISNQPQHF.